One and the same sample provided the 17 T cell receptor beta chains below, sequenced in a study of CD8 T cells in ankylosing spondylitis. Study findings and constraints: The study identified a TCR beta motif of several highly homologous variants that appeared characteristic of ankylosing spondylitis blood.

Their specific antigens are unknown. TCRdb analysed the 5' RACE reads with MiXCR anew, one entry per CDR3 protein. The sample gives about 440,000 distinct CDR3 sequences, roughly 17% of which show up once; approximately 1% is in the top ten. Sequencing was performed on blood, either unsorted or a sorted T cell fraction (not recorded which). These receptors all stem from a male donor with ankylosing spondylitis.

This clonotype appeared a few times. This chain joins TRBV4-1 and TRBJ1-6; D may be TRBD1 (6 bases). The CDR3 sequence is 15 residues long. V lost 1 base and J lost 6, with 10 bases in between. The germline gives CDR1 MGHRA, CDR2 YSYEKL. CDR3 amino acids: CASSQAQGPNSPLHF. CDR3 DNA: TGCGCCAGCAGCCAAGCGCAGGGGCCTAATTCACCCCTCCACTTT.

The chain is built from TRBV6-1 and TRBJ2-7; TRBD2 matches 10 bases. The junction had 2 bases not matched to a gene; V was cut back by 6 bases and J by 0 bases. The CDR3 loop spans 14 amino acids. Germline CDR1 is MNHNS and CDR2 is SASEGT. The CDR3: CASRGLADSYEQYF. The CDR3, as DNA: TGTGCCAGCAGAGGACTAGCGGACTCCTACGAGCAGTACTTC.

The chain employs TRBV5-1 and TRBJ2-1, with 11 bases identical to TRBD2. This CDR3 is built from 18 residues. Germline trimming cut 1 base from V and 4 bases from J; bases unmatched to any gene: 10. Per germline, CDR1 SGHRS and CDR2 YFSETQ. DNA for the CDR3: TGCGCCAGCAGCTTGCCCGGGCGCGGGACTAGCGGATACAATGAGCAGTTCTTC. Protein product: CASSLPGRGTSGYNEQFF.

This clonotype was seen only a few times. The gene calls are TRBV6-2 or TRBV6-3 and TRBJ2-7, with D unresolved. Trimming took off 6 bases at V and 5 bases at J, with 11 bases between the two ends. This CDR3 is built from 12 residues. Germline CDR1 and CDR2: MNHEY and SVGEGT. CDR3 coding DNA: TGTGCCAGCAGCCGCGGACGGGACGAGCAGTACTTC. It specifies CASSRGRDEQYF.

This clonotype has just a few counts. This chain links TRBV15 with TRBJ2-7, with 7 nucleotides matching TRBD1. With 0 bases clipped from V and 1 base from J, the junction kept 6 bases outside the gene matches. Germline V gene lookup returns CDR1 LNHNV and CDR2 YYDKDF (reference sequence). The length of the CDR3 is 16 residues. Here the CDR3 reads CATSRDTMGQSYEQYF. The CDR3, as DNA: TGTGCCACCAGCAGAGATACTATGGGACAGTCCTACGAGCAGTACTTC.

This clonotype was observed a few times. This chain connects TRBV20-1 to TRBJ1-2; the D gene is possibly TRBD1 (5 bases). The CDR3 sequence is 13 residues long. Germline values: CDR1 DFQATT, CDR2 SNEGSKA (reference sequence). The V and J ends lost 4 bases and 4 bases respectively, with 13 bases between them. For the CDR3, the DNA is TGCAGTGCTATAAAGGGGAAGGCCTATGGCTACACCTTC. Amino acids: CSAIKGKAYGYTF.

This CDR3 is CASIGLAGSAGELFF. The CDR3 bases are TGCGCCAGCATCGGACTAGCGGGAAGCGCCGGGGAGCTGTTTTTT. The chain employs TRBV5-1 and TRBJ2-2; 12 nucleotides agree with TRBD2. J lost 6 bases, V lost 6 bases, and 6 bases had no gene match. Germline lookup yields CDR1 SGHRS and CDR2 YFSETQ. The CDR3 runs to 15 residues.

This clonotype appeared many times. The chain couples TRBV6-1 to TRBJ2-7; 7 bases are shared with TRBD2. V was clipped by 5 bases and J by 0 bases; unmatched bases: 4. This CDR3 comprises 14 residues. Looked up from germline, CDR1 is MNHNS and CDR2 is SASEGT. DNA of the CDR3: TGTGCCAGCAGTCAGGGAGGGCCCTCCTACGAGCAGTACTTC. Translated, it gives CASSQGGPSYEQYF.

This rearrangement joins TRBV7-2 to TRBJ1-6; D gene uncertain. Germline CDR1 SGHTA, CDR2 FQGNSA. V was pared by 2 bases and J by 8 bases, with 4 bases between. The CDR3 totals 12 residues. The CDR3 coding sequence is TGTGCCAGCAGCTTATCCCATTCACCCCTCCACTTT. Amino acids: CASSLSHSPLHF. The full variable domain, rest sourced from reference TRBV7-2 and TRBJ1-6, is GAGVSQSPSNKVTEKGKDVELRCDPISGHTALYWYRQSLGQGLEFLIYFQGNSAPDKSGLPSDRFSAERTGGSVSTLTIQRTQQEDSAVYLCASSLSHSPLHFGNGTRLTVT.

V is TRBV2 and J is TRBJ2-3, with 12 nucleotides matching TRBD2. V dropped 0 bases and J dropped 2; count of bases not matched to a gene: 6. Per the germline V gene, CDR1 is SNHLY and CDR2 is FYNNEI. The CDR3 spans 18 residues. CDR3 region: CASSEANGLAGFTDTQYF. The CDR3 nucleotides are TGTGCCAGCAGTGAAGCCAACGGACTAGCGGGATTCACAGATACGCAGTATTTT.

The chain has TRBV2 and TRBJ1-2, with D unresolved. Germline values: CDR1 SNHLY, CDR2 FYNNEI. Trimming left V 8 bases short and J 6 bases short, with 19 bases between. This CDR3 contains 14 residues. The CDR3 spells CASRLLGRMDGYTF. Here the CDR3 DNA reads TGTGCCAGCCGCCTTCTCGGGAGAATGGATGGCTACACCTTC.

The V and J genes are TRBV24-1 and TRBJ2-5; D is undetermined. V dropped 3 bases and J dropped 5 bases, with 9 bases sitting between them. Germline assignment: CDR1 KGHDR and CDR2 SFDVKD. The CDR3 consists of 13 residues. CDR3 sequence (DNA): TGTGCCACCAGTGATAGCGCGAGGGAGACCCAGTACTTC. Protein product: CATSDSARETQYF.

This clonotype appeared a few times. CDR3 in DNA: TGCAGCGTTAACTCTGGGGCCAACGTCCTGACTTTC. Encoded protein: CSVNSGANVLTF. This chain uses TRBV29-1 with TRBJ2-6; D remains unclear. The CDR3 contains 12 residues. V was pared by 5 bases and J by 0 bases, with 2 bases between. From germline, CDR1 is SQVTM and CDR2 ANQGSEA.

This clonotype was picked up a small number of times. This chain uses TRBV4-3 with TRBJ2-1; 11 positions agree with TRBD2. V dropped 0 bases and J dropped 2; count of bases not matched to a gene: 3. The CDR3 runs 17 residues. Germline V CDR1 and CDR2: LGHNA, YSLEER. The CDR3 DNA sequence: TGCGCCAGCAGCCAAGATAAGACTAGCGGGACCTACAATGAGCAGTTCTTC. Residues: CASSQDKTSGTYNEQFF.

The chain recombines TRBV6-1 with TRBJ2-7, with 7 bases that match TRBD2. CDR3 size: 15 residues. Germline CDR1 and CDR2: MNHNS and SASEGT. The V gene end was trimmed by 2 bases and the J gene end by 8 bases; junction bases not matched to a gene: 12. CDR3 in amino acids: CASSELRGSAGKQYF. DNA of the CDR3: TGTGCCAGCAGTGAATTGCGGGGGTCCGCCGGGAAGCAGTACTTC.

This clonotype was found many times. The chain joins TRBV20-1 to TRBJ2-7, with 12 bases lining up with TRBD2. Germline values: CDR1 DFQATT, CDR2 SNEGSKA (reference sequence). This CDR3 region has 15 residues. J lost 7 bases, V lost 3 bases, and 10 bases had no gene match. CDR3 protein: CSASPPTGLAGEQYF. The CDR3 DNA sequence: TGCAGTGCTAGCCCCCCGACCGGACTAGCGGGAGAGCAGTACTTC.

This clonotype was seen a few times. The chain has TRBV21-1 and TRBJ2-1. TRBV21-1 is a pseudogene. The CDR3 contains 14 residues. Written as DNA, the CDR3 is TGTGCCAGCAGCACAAGGGACGTGACCAATGAGCAGTTCTTC. This sequence encodes CASSTRDVTNEQFF.